This is a list of T cell receptor beta chains from one sample in a study of molecular identifiers for immune sequencing clone quantification. TCRdb passed the PCR reads through MiXCR, listing each CDR3 protein once. This sample has some 680,000 distinct CDR3 sequences, with 25% found just once. Source material: naive CD8+ T cells from blood, with Jurkat cell RNA spiked in. Receptors originate from a human donor in good health. Some libraries in this study had Jurkat cell RNA spiked in. The CDR3 runs from the conserved cysteine through the conserved F or W. D genes are given only for firm matches. The size field is filled for only some rows; it gives once, few, many or a size class.

>TRBV12-3/TRBV12-4|many|-|TRBJ2-7
TGTGCCAGCAGTCCCCCTGCGGGGAACGAGCAGTACTTC
CASSPPAGNEQYF
>TRBV6-2/TRBV6-3|-|-|TRBJ1-1
TGTGCCAGCAGCCCCTGGCAGGGTATGTACACTGAAGCTTTCTTT
CASSPWQGMYTEAFF
>TRBV12-3/TRBV12-4|many|-|TRBJ1-1
TGTGCCAGCAGTCGGGACAAAAACACTGAAGCTTTCTTT
CASSRDKNTEAFF
>TRBV27|few|-|TRBJ2-5
TGTGCCAGCAGTTTAGCGTGGTGGGAGACCCAGTACTTC
CASSLAWWETQYF
>TRBV12-3/TRBV12-4|-|TRBD1|TRBJ2-7
TGTGCCAGCAGTGGCGACAGGGAAGAATACGAGCAGTACTTC
CASSGDREEYEQYF
>TRBV6-5|many|-|TRBJ1-1
TGTGCCAGCAGTTACTCTGGCACCACTGAAGCTTTCTTT
CASSYSGTTEAFF
>TRBV27|-|TRBD2|TRBJ2-3
TGTGCCAGCAGTTTCCTTACTAGCGGGTCAACAGATACGCAGTATTTT
CASSFLTSGSTDTQYF
>TRBV25-1|many|-|TRBJ2-7
TGTGCCAGCAGTGAATATCACCCCGAGCAGTACTTC
CASSEYHPEQYF
>TRBV4-1|many|TRBD2|TRBJ2-3
TGCGCCAGCAGCCAGGGCGGACTAGCTGGCACAGATACGCAGTATTTT
CASSQGGLAGTDTQYF
>TRBV4-3|few|-|TRBJ2-1
TGCGCCAGCAGCCAAGATGCTTCTCTCCGGGATGAGCAGTTCTTC
CASSQDASLRDEQFF
>TRBV30|many|-|TRBJ2-1
TGTGCCTGGAGCGTACGTGTTGTCTCCTACAATGAGCAGTTCTTC
CAWSVRVVSYNEQFF
>TRBV7-8|few|TRBD1|TRBJ1-2
TGTGCCAGCAGCAAGTCGGGGGGGGACAGGGCTAACTATGGCTACACCTTC
CASSKSGGDRANYGYTF
>TRBV4-3|-|-|TRBJ2-6
TGCGCCAGCAGCCAAGATCCACAGGGTCCCCCGCCTGGGGCCAACGTCCTGACTTTC
CASSQDPQGPPPGANVLTF
>TRBV4-1|many|TRBD2|TRBJ2-7
TGCGCCAGCAGCGCTCAGGGCCCTAGCGGGGGAGCCTACGAGCAGTACTTC
CASSAQGPSGGAYEQYF
>TRBV6-2/TRBV6-3|few|TRBD2|TRBJ2-1
TGTGCCAGCCCGACTAGCGCGAATGAGCAGTTCTTC
CASPTSANEQFF
>TRBV7-9|-|-|TRBJ1-1
TGTGCCAGCAGCTACGGCTCAGCAAGCACTGAAGCTTTCTTT
CASSYGSASTEAFF
>TRBV20-1|many|-|TRBJ2-4
TGCAGTAACCACCAGACTCCGACCGAGGCTTTCTCTCTAGCCAAAAACATTCAGTACTTC
CSNHQTPTEAFSLAKNIQYF
>TRBV14|few|-|TRBJ2-7
TGTGCCAGCAGCCAAGACGCAGGGAATGTGGCCTACGAGCAGTACTTC
CASSQDAGNVAYEQYF
>TRBV2|-|TRBD1|TRBJ1-6
TGTGCCAGCAGTAGTCCCGGGACAGGGGACGGTAATTCACCCCTCCACTTT
CASSSPGTGDGNSPLHF
>TRBV13|-|TRBD2|TRBJ2-3
TGTGCCAGCAGCGTTAGCGGGAAGGCCTCAGATACGCAGTATTTT
CASSVSGKASDTQYF
>TRBV19|-|TRBD2|TRBJ2-3
TGTGCCAGTAGTGCCCGCGGGGGGTTTACAGATACGCAGTATTTT
CASSARGGFTDTQYF
>TRBV7-9|many|TRBD2|TRBJ2-2
TGTGCCAGCAGCTCACCCCTAGCGGGAGATGCCGGGGAGCTGTTTTTT
CASSSPLAGDAGELFF
>TRBV28|many|-|TRBJ1-5
TGTGCCAGCAGTTTAGAGGGGCGCCCAATCAATCAGCCCCAGCATTTT
CASSLEGRPINQPQHF
>TRBV19|-|TRBD1|TRBJ1-1
TGTGCCAGTAGTATAGGGACAGGGGGTAACACTGGAGCTTTCTTT
CASSIGTGGNTGAFF
>TRBV27|many|TRBD1|TRBJ2-7
TGTGCCAGCAGTTCGGACAGGCCCAAGTTACCCTACGAGCAGTACTTC
CASSSDRPKLPYEQYF
>TRBV28|-|-|TRBJ2-7
TGTGCCAGCAACTTGGAGGGAATCTACGAGCAGTACTTC
CASNLEGIYEQYF
>TRBV19|many|-|TRBJ1-2
TGTGCCAGTAGTATTACGGGGGCGTCTTCTAACTATGGCTACACCTTC
CASSITGASSNYGYTF
>TRBV11-2|few|-|TRBJ2-7
TGTGCCAGCAGCTCCCTTGGGGGAGCAACCTACGAGCAGTACTTC
CASSSLGGATYEQYF
>TRBV6-5|many|-|TRBJ2-3
TGTGCCAGCAGTGGACAGACAAACACAGATACGCAGTATTTT
CASSGQTNTDTQYF
>TRBV4-3|many|TRBD2|TRBJ2-6
TGCGCCAGCAGCCAAGATCGAGGACTAGCGGGAGTTGGGGCCAACGTCCTGACTTTC
CASSQDRGLAGVGANVLTF
>TRBV12-3/TRBV12-4|-|TRBD1|TRBJ2-2
TGTGCCAGCTGGACGACAGGGGGCTTTGCCGGGGAGCTGTTTTTT
CASWTTGGFAGELFF
>TRBV2|-|TRBD1|TRBJ1-5
TGTGCCAGCAGGCCCGACAGGGGGCCACAGCCCCAGCATTTT
CASRPDRGPQPQHF
>TRBV27|many|-|TRBJ1-4
TGTGCCAGCAGTCCGACAACTAATGAAAAACTGTTTTTT
CASSPTTNEKLFF
>TRBV7-9|many|-|TRBJ2-7
TGTGCCAGCGCCAGGTCCTACGAGCAGTACTTC
CASARSYEQYF
>TRBV10-3|-|-|TRBJ2-1
TGTGCCATCAGTGAGTCCTCAGGGGCGGTGAAGGAGCAGTTCTTC
CAISESSGAVKEQFF
>TRBV28|many|TRBD1|TRBJ1-1
TGTGCCAGCAGTCAAACAATAACAGGGGGGAGGACTGAAGCTTTCTTT
CASSQTITGGRTEAFF
>TRBV5-6|many|-|TRBJ2-2
TGTGCCAGCAGCTCCCGGTCGTTCACCGGGGAGCTGTTTTTT
CASSSRSFTGELFF
>TRBV7-9|many|-|TRBJ2-5
TGTGCCAGCAGCTCGCTGACGGAGCAAGAGACCCAGTACTTC
CASSSLTEQETQYF
>TRBV30|few|-|TRBJ2-7
TGTGCCTGGGATCAGGGGTACGAGCAGTACTTC
CAWDQGYEQYF
>TRBV24-1|-|-|TRBJ2-7
TGTGCCACCAGTGATTCGCGACTGGGGCGCTCCTACGAGCAGTACTTC
CATSDSRLGRSYEQYF
>TRBV6-1|many|-|TRBJ2-3
TGTGCCAGCAGTGAACGGAGTGATACGCAGTATTTT
CASSERSDTQYF
>TRBV27|few|-|TRBJ1-5
TGTGCCAGCAGTCTATATAACAATCAGCCCCAGCATTTT
CASSLYNNQPQHF
>TRBV7-4|many|TRBD1|TRBJ2-7
TGTGCCAGAGTACACCGGGACAGGGTGCTTGGCGAGCAGTACTTC
CARVHRDRVLGEQYF
>TRBV3-1|many|TRBD2|TRBJ2-7
TGTGCCAGCAGCCGAGGGACTATTGACGAGCAGTACTTC
CASSRGTIDEQYF
>TRBV28|many|-|TRBJ1-1
TGTGCCAGCAGTTTAACATTGAACACTGAAGCTTTCTTT
CASSLTLNTEAFF
>TRBV27|few|TRBD1|TRBJ1-2
TGTGCCAGCAGTCCCGGACAGGGACGTACCTATGGCTACACCTTC
CASSPGQGRTYGYTF
>TRBV12-3/TRBV12-4|many|-|TRBJ2-7
TGTGCCAGCAGTCGGACGGACACGAACTACGAGCAGTACTTC
CASSRTDTNYEQYF
>TRBV24-1|-|-|TRBJ2-7
TGTGCCACCAGTGGACGGGTCGGAGAGCAGTACTTC
CATSGRVGEQYF
>TRBV4-1|-|-|TRBJ2-1
TGCGCCAGCAGCCAAGAGGGCCCTGGGCATGAGCAGTTCTTC
CASSQEGPGHEQFF